This TCR beta chain was sequenced during a study of control samples from healthy donors and cancer patients. Trimming cost V 3 bases and J 3 bases, with 17 bases left between them. Germline CDR1 reads SEHNR; CDR2 reads FQNEAQ (reference sequence). CDR3 length: 16 amino acids. Only in-frame clones appear in the TCRdb table, and some are missing; sequencing was by immunoSEQ multiplex PCR. In the table there are about 180,000 clones, approximately 91% of which are singletons. Sample: blood. The J gene is TRBJ2-5, the V gene TRBV7-9, with D uncertain. This clonotype originated in a woman in her forties in good health. This CDR3 reads CASSLSASWAEETQYF. The CDR3 DNA reads as TGTGCCAGCAGCTTGAGTGCCAGTTGGGCAGAAGAGACCCAGTACTTC.